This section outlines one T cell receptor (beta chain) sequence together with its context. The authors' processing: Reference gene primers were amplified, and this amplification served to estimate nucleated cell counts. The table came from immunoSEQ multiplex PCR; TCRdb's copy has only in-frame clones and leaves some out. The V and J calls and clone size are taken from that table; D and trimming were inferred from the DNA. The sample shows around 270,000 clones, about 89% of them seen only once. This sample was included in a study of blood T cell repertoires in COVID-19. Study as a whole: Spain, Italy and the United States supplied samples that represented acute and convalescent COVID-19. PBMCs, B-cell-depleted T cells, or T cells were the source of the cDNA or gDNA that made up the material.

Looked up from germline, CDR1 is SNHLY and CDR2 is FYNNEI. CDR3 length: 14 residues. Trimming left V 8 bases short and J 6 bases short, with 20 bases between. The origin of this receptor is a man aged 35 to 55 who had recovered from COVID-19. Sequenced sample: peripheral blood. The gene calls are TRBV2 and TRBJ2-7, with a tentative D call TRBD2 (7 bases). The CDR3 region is CASGGGGAFIEQYF. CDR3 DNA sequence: TGTGCCAGCGGAGGGGGGGGCGCCTTTATCGAGCAGTACTTC. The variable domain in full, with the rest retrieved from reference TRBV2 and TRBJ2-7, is EPEVTQTPSHQVTQMGQEVILRCVPISNHLYFYWYRQILGQKVEFLVSFYNNEISEKSEIFDDQFSVERPDGSNFTLKIRSTKLEDSAMYFCASGGGGAFIEQYFGPGTRLTVT.